These 7 T cell receptor beta chains came from one sample sequenced in a study of PD-L1 blockade in urothelial cancer. Clones were sequenced by immunoSEQ multiplex PCR, and TCRdb holds only the in-frame ones, with some missing. The data show some 19,000 clones, 85% to 90% seen once. This sample comprised PBMCs, obtained around atezolizumab (anti-PD-L1) treatment. The source of these receptors is a woman aged 55-70 years with urothelial cancer.

The chain carries TRBV15 and TRBJ2-5, with D hard to call. The V and J ends lost 0 bases and 2 bases respectively, with 13 bases between them. The CDR3 length is 16 residues. In germline, CDR1 is LNHNV, CDR2 YYDKDF (reference sequence). The CDR3 sequence: CATSRETTVWQETQYF. As DNA, the CDR3 is TGTGCCACCAGCAGAGAAACCACAGTCTGGCAAGAGACCCAGTACTTC. Full variable domain (rest looked up from reference TRBV15 and TRBJ2-5): DAMVIQNPRYQVTQFGKPVTLSCSQTLNHNVMYWYQQKSSQAPKLLFHYYDKDFNNEADTPDNFQSRRPNTSFCFLDIRSPGLGDTAMYLCATSRETTVWQETQYFGPGTRLLVL.

This chain uses TRBV7-8 with TRBJ2-7, with TRBD1 matching over 11 bases. Unmatched junction bases numbered 9, after V lost 5 bases and J lost 3 bases. Germline assignment: CDR1 SGHVS and CDR2 FQNEAQ. The CDR3 covers 16 residues. The CDR3 DNA is TGTGCCAGCAGCGTACAATCCGGGACAGGGGGCTACGAGCAGTACTTC. It yields the protein CASSVQSGTGGYEQYF.

V is TRBV7-9 and J is TRBJ1-1; 7 bases fit TRBD1. Losses at the gene ends were 5 bases for V and 3 bases for J; bases not matched to a gene: 3. Germline V gene lookup returns CDR1 SEHNR and CDR2 FQNEAQ (reference sequence). CDR3 length: 13 amino acids. For the CDR3, the DNA is TGTGCCAGCAGCCGCAGGGGGGACACTGAAGCTTTCTTT. Translated, it gives CASSRRGDTEAFF.

The chain is built from TRBV12-5 and TRBJ2-7; 14 nucleotides align to TRBD2. CDR1 is LGHNT and CDR2 is FRNRAP in the germline V gene. This CDR3 region has 17 residues. With V trimmed by 2 bases and J by 4 bases, 7 bases remained unmatched. CDR3 nucleotides: TGTGCTAGTGGTTTGAGCCTCGGACTAGCGGGAGGTTACGAGCAGTACTTC. Its translation: CASGLSLGLAGGYEQYF.

The chain couples TRBV7-9 to TRBJ2-5; the match to TRBD1 covers 8 bases. The ends lost 7 bases at V and 5 bases at J; junction bases unmatched: 6. The CDR3 contains 13 residues. From germline, CDR1 is SEHNR and CDR2 FQNEAQ (reference sequence). As DNA, the CDR3 is TGTGCCAGCATCCGACAGGGGAGGGAGACCCAGTACTTC. Amino acid sequence: CASIRQGRETQYF.

V is TRBV5-5 and J is TRBJ2-3; D is unresolved. Germline CDR1 reads SGHKS; CDR2 reads YYEKEE (reference sequence). CDR3 length equals 14 residues. V lost 0 bases and J lost 2, with 7 bases in between. In nucleotides, the CDR3 is TGTGCCAGCAGCTTGGGGCAGGCCACAGATACGCAGTATTTT. Translating gives CASSLGQATDTQYF.

The chain carries TRBV2 and TRBJ2-7; D is unclear. In germline, CDR1 is SNHLY, CDR2 FYNNEI. This CDR3 contains 14 residues. Trimming shortened V by 6 bases and J by 0 bases, and 12 bases separated the two germline ends. CDR3 sequence reads: CASRVTSSSYEQYF. CDR3 nucleotides: TGTGCCAGCAGGGTTACTTCGAGCTCCTACGAGCAGTACTTC.